These T cell receptor beta chains were read from a single sample in a study of blood T cell repertoires in COVID-19. Repertoires were generated with immunoSEQ multiplex PCR, while TCRdb's copy carries only in-frame clones and drops some. The sample records approximately 190,000 clones, 70% to 85% being singletons. Material for sequencing was peripheral blood. The receptors were sampled from a human donor with acute or convalescent COVID-19. The donor label of this sample is uncertain. CDR3s include the opening cysteine and the closing phenylalanine or tryptophan. D genes are given only for firm matches. Expanded clones are given a class, and other clones once, few, many or no size at all.

CDR3aa | CDR3nt | j_gene | abundance | d_gene | v_gene
CAWSSLTGYSPLHF | TGTGCCTGGAGTTCCTTGACAGGGTATTCACCCCTCCACTTT | TRBJ1-6 | - | TRBD1 | TRBV30
CASSTGTGGSYEQYF | TGTGCCAGCAGCACCGGGACAGGGGGCTCCTACGAGCAGTACTTC | TRBJ2-7 | - | TRBD1 | TRBV13
CASSPGQEAYGYTF | TGTGCCAGCAGCCCAGGACAGGAGGCCTATGGCTACACCTTC | TRBJ1-2 | - | TRBD1 | TRBV11-2
CASSLTGDYTDTQYF | TGTGCCAGCAGCTTGACGGGAGACTACACAGATACGCAGTATTTT | TRBJ2-3 | - | - | TRBV5-5
CASRSTGVNGYTF | TGTGCCAGCAGATCGACAGGGGTAAATGGCTACACCTTC | TRBJ1-2 | - | TRBD1 | TRBV28
CASSRLDTYDTGELFF | TGTGCCAGCAGCCGCCTCGACACCTATGACACCGGGGAGCTGTTTTTT | TRBJ2-2 | - | - | TRBV5-6
CASSFRTGVGQETQYF | TGTGCCAGCAGTTTCCGGACAGGGGTGGGTCAAGAGACCCAGTACTTC | TRBJ2-5 | - | TRBD1 | TRBV27
CASSIEGQGPRGYEQYF | TGTGCCAGTAGTATAGAGGGACAGGGCCCCCGGGGCTACGAGCAGTACTTC | TRBJ2-7 | - | TRBD1 | TRBV19
CASSLTRTSYNEQFF | TGCGCCAGCAGCCTCACTCGAACCTCCTACAATGAGCAGTTCTTC | TRBJ2-1 | - | - | TRBV4-3
CASSLAYEGYEKLFF | TGTGCCAGCAGCTTGGCCTATGAGGGATATGAAAAACTGTTTTTT | TRBJ1-4 | - | - | TRBV5-5
CASSYLDRNSPLHF | TGTGCCAGCAGTTACTTGGACAGAAATTCACCCCTCCACTTT | TRBJ1-6 | - | - | TRBV6-6
CASSIVPGSTDTQYF | TGTGCCAGTAGTATAGTGCCAGGAAGCACAGATACGCAGTATTTT | TRBJ2-3 | - | - | TRBV19
CASSLTGGKTQYF | TGTGCCAGCAGTTTAACAGGGGGAAAGACCCAGTACTTC | TRBJ2-5 | - | TRBD1 | TRBV28
CASSMGGTYEQYF | TGTGCCAGCAGCATGGGAGGCACCTACGAGCAGTACTTC | TRBJ2-7 | - | - | TRBV7-2
CATSDPGTGGPVAQHF | TGTGCCACCAGTGATCCGGGGACAGGGGGGCCGGTAGCCCAGCATTTT | TRBJ1-5 | - | TRBD1 | TRBV24-1
CAISERDLNTEAFF | TGTGCCATCAGTGAAAGAGACTTGAACACTGAAGCTTTCTTT | TRBJ1-1 | - | - | TRBV10-3
CASSPLVSNTQYF | TGTGCCAGTAGTCCACTAGTGTCTAATACGCAGTATTTT | TRBJ2-3 | once | - | TRBV19
CATSPRRGSDTEAFF | TGTGCCACCAGCCCCCGACGGGGATCCGACACTGAAGCTTTCTTT | TRBJ1-1 | once | - | TRBV15
CASRGKAKNIQYF | TGTGCCAGCCGAGGTAAAGCCAAAAACATTCAGTACTTC | TRBJ2-4 | - | - | TRBV6-5
CASSLGTGQGFSGNTIYF | TGTGCCAGCAGCTTGGGTACGGGACAGGGTTTCTCTGGAAACACCATATATTTT | TRBJ1-3 | - | TRBD1 | TRBV5-5
CASSFREAGGLYNEQFF | TGTGCCAGCAGCTTCCGAGAAGCGGGAGGGCTATACAATGAGCAGTTCTTC | TRBJ2-1 | - | TRBD2 | TRBV5-6
CASSQGQASSYEQYF | TGTGCCAGCAGCCAGGGACAGGCGAGCTCCTACGAGCAGTACTTC | TRBJ2-7 | few | TRBD1 | TRBV7-8